This section outlines one T cell receptor (beta chain) sequence together with its context. The data are from a study of shared clonotypes between healthy human individuals. Data came from immunoSEQ multiplex PCR; TCRdb stores just in-frame clones and leaves some out. The sample yields about 2.4 million clones, 80% to 95% seen once. V lost 2 bases and J 2 bases, leaving 11 bases between the germline ends. This CDR3 region has 15 residues. The germline gives CDR1 MDHEN, CDR2 SYDVKM. Sequences were obtained from naive CD4+ T cells from PBMCs. Noted subset: CD45RA+ positively selected. The rearrangement links TRBV28 to TRBJ2-3, with D possibly matching TRBD2 (6 bases). This clonotype was sampled from a man aged 18-30 years in good health. Some clones in this sample may be carry-over from other donors' samples. The CDR3 is CASSLIGGTTDTQYF. DNA for the CDR3: TGTGCCAGCAGTTTAATCGGGGGAACCACAGATACGCAGTATTTT. Full variable domain (outside the CDR3, taken from reference TRBV28 and TRBJ2-3): DVKVTQSSRYLVKRTGEKVFLECVQDMDHENMFWYRQDPGLGLRLIYFSYDVKMKEKGDIPEGYSVSREKKERFSLILESASTNQTSMYLCASSLIGGTTDTQYFGPGTRLTVL.